One T cell receptor beta chain is described in this entry. The antigen remains undetermined. TCRdb recomputed calls from the 5' RACE reads with MiXCR, one row per CDR3 protein. The sample carries hundreds of thousands of distinct CDR3 sequences, over 12% recorded once. This specimen belongs to a study of identical twins. This CDR3 comprises 13 residues. The germline V and J ends were trimmed by 0 bases and 4 bases, with 4 bases remaining between them. CDR1 and CDR2 from the germline V gene are LGHDT and YNNKEL (reference sequence). Study-level findings and limits: The more abundant beta clonotypes in cord blood had fewer insertions, and memory repertoires did not show this. Monozygotic twin pairs showed more out-of-frame TCR alpha sharing than models estimated.

The sequence was obtained from a woman aged 18 to 35 in good health. V and J are TRBV3-1 and TRBJ1-5; D uncertain. Material for sequencing was memory (CD45RO+) T cells sorted from blood. CDR3 in amino acids: CASSQDRNQPQHF. CDR3 coding DNA: TGTGCCAGCAGCCAAGACAGGAATCAGCCCCAGCATTTT.